The 20 T cell receptor beta chains below were found in one sample sequenced in a study of early T cells in non-severe SARS-CoV-2 infection. TCRdb analysed the 5' RACE reads with MiXCR anew, one entry per CDR3 protein. This table holds 60,000 to 90,000 distinct CDR3 sequences, more than 9% found once. The specimen sequenced was whole blood. These receptor sequences come from an adult who was a healthcare worker with PCR-confirmed SARS-CoV-2 infection or an uninfected control (not recorded which).

This clonotype has ten or more counts. J is TRBJ2-3 and V is TRBV28, with D possibly TRBD2 on 7 matching bases. Trimming shortened V by 2 bases and J by 8 bases, and 17 bases separated the two germline ends. The germline gives CDR1 MDHEN, CDR2 SYDVKM. The CDR3 is made up of 15 amino acids. CDR3 residues: CASSLGGERRGTQYF. DNA for the CDR3: TGTGCCAGCAGTTTAGGGGGGGAGCGCAGGGGTACGCAGTATTTT.

J is TRBJ2-7 and V is TRBV6-5, with D perhaps TRBD2 (5 bases). The germline V and J ends were trimmed by 6 bases and 3 bases, with 18 bases remaining between them. Germline V gene lookup returns CDR1 MNHEY and CDR2 SVGAGI. CDR3 length: 15 amino acids. The CDR3 here is CASSRGSSLGYEQYF. The CDR3 DNA reads as TGTGCCAGCAGCCGCGGGTCCTCTCTAGGCTACGAGCAGTACTTC.

The sample holds a few counts of this clonotype. This chain uses TRBV7-9 with TRBJ2-3; 12 nucleotides line up with TRBD2. The CDR3 has 16 residues. After removal of 3 bases from V and 5 bases from J, the junction contained 6 bases not matched to a gene. In germline, CDR1 is SEHNR, CDR2 FQNEAQ (reference sequence). The CDR3 region is CASSLTSGSGIDTQYF. CDR3 DNA: TGTGCCAGCAGCTTGACTAGCGGGAGTGGAATAGATACGCAGTATTTT.

There are a few counts of this clonotype. This chain links TRBV5-1 with TRBJ2-1; the match to TRBD2 covers 10 bases. This CDR3 region has 14 residues. CDR1 is SGHRS and CDR2 is YFSETQ in the germline V gene. V gave up 1 base and J gave up 8 bases; unmatched junction bases: 3. The CDR3 loop reads CASSLSGRADEQFF. CDR3 DNA: TGCGCCAGCAGCTTGAGCGGGAGGGCGGATGAGCAGTTCTTC.

The chain carries TRBV20-1 and TRBJ2-6, with 9 bases that match TRBD1. The V segment lost 5 bases and the J segment 3 bases; nucleotides outside the gene matches: 14. The germline V gene has CDR1 DFQATT and CDR2 SNEGSKA (reference sequence). The CDR3 runs to 18 residues. The CDR3, as DNA: TGCAGTGCTCCTATCCCTGGACAGGGGATTGGTGGGGCCAACGTCCTGACTTTC. This gives the protein CSAPIPGQGIGGANVLTF.

V gene TRBV3-1 combines with J gene TRBJ2-1; D remains unclear. Germline lookup yields CDR1 LGHDT and CDR2 YNNKEL (reference sequence). The V and J ends lost 0 bases and 9 bases respectively, with 15 bases between them. There are 15 residues in the CDR3. CDR3 in amino acids: CASSQDMSPPGEQFF. CDR3 coding DNA: TGTGCCAGCAGCCAAGATATGTCCCCTCCAGGTGAGCAGTTCTTC.

This clonotype was counted at least ten times. V usage is TRBV7-3 and J usage is TRBJ2-7; tentatively, D is TRBD1 or TRBD2 (6 bases each). Germline CDR1 and CDR2: SGHTA and FQGTGA. Deletions cut 3 bases from V and 2 bases from J, with 17 bases between. The CDR3 runs to 16 residues. The CDR3 nucleotides read TGTGCCAGCAGCTTTGGGACACTAGCTCTCGCCTACGAGCAGTACTTC. Its translation: CASSFGTLALAYEQYF. Combining the CDR3 with reference TRBV7-3 and TRBJ2-7 gives the whole variable domain GAGVSQTPSNKVTEKGKYVELRCDPISGHTALYWYRQSLGQGPEFLIYFQGTGAADDSGLPNDRFFAVRPEGSVSTLKIQRTERGDSAVYLCASSFGTLALAYEQYFGPGTRLTVT.

This clonotype was counted at least ten times. The chain links TRBV7-2 to TRBJ2-5; 7 nucleotides agree with TRBD2. Trimming took 1 base from V and 7 from J; bases not matched to a gene: 3. This CDR3 contains 13 residues. Germline V gene sequence: CDR1 SGHTA, CDR2 FQGNSA. The CDR3 sequence is CASSLDLAATQYF. The CDR3 DNA follows: TGTGCCAGCAGCTTAGATCTAGCGGCGACCCAGTACTTC. Full variable domain (outside the CDR3, taken from reference TRBV7-2 and TRBJ2-5): GAGVSQSPSNKVTEKGKDVELRCDPISGHTALYWYRQSLGQGLEFLIYFQGNSAPDKSGLPSDRFSAERTGGSVSTLTIQRTQQEDSAVYLCASSLDLAATQYFGPGTRLLVL.

This CDR3 is CASSLVSMRETQYF. DNA of the CDR3: TGTGCCAGTAGTCTAGTATCCATGCGCGAGACCCAGTACTTC. The rearrangement uses TRBV19 and TRBJ2-5; unclear D gene. The ends were cut back, 5 bases at V and 5 bases at J, with 15 bases in the middle. From germline, CDR1 is LNHDA and CDR2 SQIVND (reference sequence). The length of the CDR3 is 14 residues.

This clonotype has a count of ten or more. The chain links TRBV2 to TRBJ2-3, with 9 bases aligning to TRBD2. There are 15 residues in the CDR3. Losses at the gene ends were 4 bases for V and 2 bases for J; bases not matched to a gene: 4. CDR1 is SNHLY and CDR2 is FYNNEI in the germline V gene. CDR3 sequence (DNA): TGTGCCAGCAGTGCAGCGGGAGGATCCACAGATACGCAGTATTTT. This codes for CASSAAGGSTDTQYF.

This clonotype was found many times. The V call is TRBV4-1, the J call TRBJ2-5; D is possibly TRBD2 (6 bases). The germline V gene has CDR1 MGHRA and CDR2 YSYEKL. CDR3 length: 14 residues. The V gene lost 1 base and the J gene lost 7 bases, with 13 bases spanning the gap. CDR3 protein: CASSQGPSVGTQYF. The CDR3 DNA is TGCGCCAGCAGCCAAGGTCCTAGCGTAGGGACCCAGTACTTC.

In this sample, this clonotype turned up many times. V usage is TRBV12-3 or TRBV12-4 and J usage is TRBJ1-5; possible D gene TRBD1, 6 bases. This CDR3 region has 15 residues. V was pared by 7 bases and J by 6 bases, with 19 bases between. Here the CDR3 DNA reads TGTGCCAGCACTATCCGGGGGGCAGCACGTCAGCCCCAGCATTTT. Residues: CASTIRGAARQPQHF.

Ten or more counts support this clonotype. The genes are TRBV6-6 and TRBJ1-1; D is possibly TRBD1 (6 bases). This CDR3 has 11 amino acids. The ends were cut back, 7 bases at V and 4 bases at J, with 7 bases in the middle. Germline values: CDR1 MNHNY, CDR2 SVGAGI (reference sequence). In nucleotides, the CDR3 is TGTGCCAGCACAGGGGCCACTGAAGCTTTCTTT. It translates to CASTGATEAFF.

A few counts support this clonotype. The gene calls are TRBV10-3 and TRBJ2-1; D gene unclear. The CDR3 extends over 13 amino acids. CDR1 and CDR2 from the germline V gene are ENHRY and SYGVKD. V lost 0 bases to trimming and J lost 11 bases, with 11 bases between them. CDR3 sequence reads: CAISESRLEKQFF. The CDR3 region has the DNA TGTGCCATCAGTGAGTCGAGACTTGAAAAGCAGTTCTTC.

This chain connects TRBV21-1 to TRBJ2-7; the DNA was not used to check the table's D call, TRBD2. TRBV21-1 represents a pseudogene. There are 14 residues in the CDR3. The CDR3 region is CASAHILAGAEQYF. Written as DNA, the CDR3 is TGTGCCAGCGCCCATATACTAGCGGGAGCCGAGCAGTACTTC.

Many counts were recorded for this clonotype. This chain uses TRBV11-2 with TRBJ2-7; 11 bases fit TRBD1. The length of the CDR3 is 15 residues. V lost 2 bases, J lost 4 bases, and 4 bases stayed unmatched. The germline V gene encodes CDR1 SGHAT and CDR2 FQNNGV. This CDR3 is CASSLWTGGRYEQYF. The CDR3 coding sequence is TGTGCCAGCAGCTTATGGACAGGGGGCCGGTACGAGCAGTACTTC. Full variable domain (missing parts from reference TRBV11-2 and TRBJ2-7): EAGVAQSPRYKIIEKRQSVAFWCNPISGHATLYWYQQILGQGPKLLIQFQNNGVVDDSQLPKDRFSAERLKGVDSTLKIQPAKLEDSAVYLCASSLWTGGRYEQYFGPGTRLTVT.

The rearrangement uses TRBV7-8 and TRBJ2-7, with 14 bases identical to TRBD2. V shed 5 bases and J 3 bases; nucleotides not matched to a gene: 3. This CDR3 comprises 15 residues. The germline gives CDR1 SGHVS, CDR2 FQNEAQ. The CDR3 spells CASSSGLAGGYEQYF. The CDR3 nucleotides read TGTGCCAGCAGCAGCGGACTAGCGGGAGGCTACGAGCAGTACTTC.

This chain connects TRBV7-9 to TRBJ2-4, with D possibly being TRBD1 or TRBD2 (5 bases each). V lost 0 bases and J 0 bases, leaving 9 bases between the germline ends. The CDR3 runs 16 residues. Germline V CDR1 and CDR2: SEHNR, FQNEAQ (reference sequence). Written as DNA, the CDR3 is TGTGCCAGCAGCTTAGCGTATGGGACAGCCAAAAACATTCAGTACTTC. This translates into CASSLAYGTAKNIQYF.

This clonotype was seen repeatedly, ten times or more. The chain carries TRBV20-1 and TRBJ1-3; TRBD1 matches at 7 bases. With 5 bases clipped from V and 1 base from J, the junction kept 2 bases outside the gene matches. Germline CDR1 and CDR2: DFQATT and SNEGSKA (reference sequence). The CDR3 sequence is 13 residues long. This chain's CDR3 is CSASDRSGNTIYF. CDR3 nucleotide sequence: TGCAGTGCTTCGGACAGGTCTGGAAACACCATATATTTT.

This clonotype has ten or more counts. The CDR3: CASSAGDSYNEQFF. CDR3 DNA sequence: TGTGCCAGCAGTGCGGGAGACTCCTACAATGAGCAGTTCTTC. This chain uses TRBV6-4 with TRBJ2-1; weak D call: TRBD2 (6 bases). Germline V gene data show CDR1 as MRHNA and CDR2 as SNTAGT. The CDR3 covers 14 residues. Trimming left V 4 bases short and J 0 bases short, with 7 bases between.